This T cell receptor beta chain emerged from a study of identical twins. General study findings and limits: High-abundance cord blood beta clonotypes had fewer insertions; memory repertoires showed none.

V lost 4 bases and J 0 bases, leaving 10 bases between the germline ends. Germline V gives CDR1 SNHLY, CDR2 FYNNEI. The CDR3 extends over 15 amino acids. TCRdb re-called the 5' RACE reads with MiXCR, one entry per CDR3 protein. Here the sample spans approximately 600,000 distinct CDR3 sequences, just over 7% being singletons. As for this clonotype: The antigen is undetermined.

These data also formed part of another study, on yellow fever vaccine responses in identical twins.

The sample was PBMCs. This chain uses TRBV2 with TRBJ2-1; no clear D. This sequence originates from a woman younger than 30 in good health. For the CDR3, the DNA is TGTGCCAGCAGTGTATCTCCTAGCTCCTACAATGAGCAGTTCTTC. Its protein is CASSVSPSSYNEQFF.